A single sample gave rise to the 26 T cell receptor beta chains below, sequenced in a study of blood T cell repertoires in COVID-19. Produced via immunoSEQ multiplex PCR; TCRdb's table is partial and in-frame only. The data show approximately 500,000 clones, 85% to 90% seen once. Sequencing was performed on PBMCs or T cells enriched from blood (not recorded which). All receptors derive from a woman aged 40 to 49 who had recovered from COVID-19.

The chain carries TRBV7-8 and TRBJ1-2; a possible D gene is TRBD1 (6 bases). The CDR3 has 15 amino acids. Trimming took 2 bases from V and 6 from J, leaving 16 bases between them. The germline gives CDR1 SGHVS, CDR2 FQNEAQ. The CDR3 sequence is CASSLFVSAGDGYTF. CDR3 DNA sequence: TGTGCCAGCAGCTTATTTGTTTCGGCAGGGGATGGCTACACCTTC. The variable domain in full, completed from reference TRBV7-8 and TRBJ1-2, reads GAGVSQSPRYKVAKRGQDVALRCDPISGHVSLFWYQQALGQGPEFLTYFQNEAQLDKSGLPSDRFFAERPEGSVSTLKIQRTQQEDSAVYLCASSLFVSAGDGYTFGSGTRLTVV.

J is TRBJ2-7 and V is TRBV7-8; unclear D gene. Germline V gene lookup returns CDR1 SGHVS and CDR2 FQNEAQ. V lost 0 bases, J lost 6 bases, and 6 bases lay in between. This CDR3 has 12 residues. The CDR3 loop reads CASSLARSEQYF. The CDR3 DNA reads as TGTGCCAGCAGCTTAGCGCGGAGCGAGCAGTACTTC.

The rearrangement uses TRBV25-1 and TRBJ1-5; D may be TRBD1 (5 bases). Germline-derived CDR1 and CDR2 are MGHDK and SYGVNS. The V end lost 3 bases, the J end lost 3 bases, and 15 bases lay between the germline ends. The CDR3 covers 16 residues. This CDR3 reads CASSDPPYRPNQPQHF. The CDR3 DNA is TGTGCCAGCAGTGACCCCCCCTACAGGCCCAATCAGCCCCAGCATTTT.

The genes are TRBV9 and TRBJ2-1, with 12 bases lining up with TRBD2. CDR1 and CDR2 from the germline V gene are SGDLS and YYNGEE. This CDR3 region has 15 residues. Trimming cost V 4 bases and J 6 bases; bases outside gene matches: 5. The CDR3 DNA sequence: TGTGCCAGCAGCACCGGACTAGCGGGACCCAATGAGCAGTTCTTC. Amino acids: CASSTGLAGPNEQFF.

CDR3 bases: TGTGCCAGCAGTGACCCACAGGGGGCCTACGAGCAGTACTTC. Its protein product is CASSDPQGAYEQYF. J is TRBJ2-7 and V is TRBV2; 8 positions match TRBD1. There are 14 residues in the CDR3. The V segment lost 3 bases and the J segment 2 bases; nucleotides outside the gene matches: 3. Per the germline V gene, CDR1 is SNHLY and CDR2 is FYNNEI.

This chain uses TRBV18 with TRBJ2-7; 10 positions match TRBD1. The V segment lost 3 bases and the J segment 6 bases; nucleotides outside the gene matches: 11. The CDR3 runs 16 residues. Per the germline V gene, CDR1 is KGHSH and CDR2 is LQKENI. CDR3 bases: TGTGCCAGCTCACCTACCGGGACAGGGGAAGTGAGCGAGCAGTACTTC. Translation: CASSPTGTGEVSEQYF.

On this clone: Other DNA variants within this sample encode the same CDR3. J is TRBJ2-5 and V is TRBV7-2, with 7 bases that match TRBD2. The CDR3 spans 14 residues. The V gene end was trimmed by 3 bases and the J gene end by 1 base; junction bases not matched to a gene: 2. Germline CDR1 and CDR2: SGHTA and FQGNSA. The CDR3 sequence: CASSFQRGQETQYF. CDR3 nucleotides: TGTGCCAGCAGCTTCCAGCGGGGCCAAGAGACCCAGTACTTC.

The rearrangement joins TRBV10-3 to TRBJ1-1; 9 bases are a match to TRBD1. The CDR3 sequence is 15 residues long. The germline V gene has CDR1 ENHRY and CDR2 SYGVKD. Unmatched junction bases numbered 2, after V lost 2 bases and J lost 1 base. The CDR3 loop is CAISEGQGSNTEAFF. CDR3 in DNA: TGTGCCATCAGTGAGGGACAGGGGTCGAACACTGAAGCTTTCTTT.

The rearrangement links TRBV30 to TRBJ1-1; D possibly corresponds to TRBD1 (6 bases). The V end lost 4 bases, the J end lost 1 base, and 10 bases lay between the germline ends. Germline assignment: CDR1 GTSNPN and CDR2 SVGIG (reference sequence). The CDR3 loop spans 13 amino acids. The CDR3 here is CAWTLGGNTEAFF. Here the CDR3 DNA reads TGTGCCTGGACCCTAGGGGGGAACACTGAAGCTTTCTTT.

This clone was recorded only once. This sequence joins TRBV9 and TRBJ1-1; D gene unclear. Germline values: CDR1 SGDLS, CDR2 YYNGEE. Trimming shortened V by 0 bases and J by 7 bases, and 10 bases separated the two germline ends. This CDR3 is built from 13 residues. CDR3: CASSVGPASEAFF. CDR3 sequence (DNA): TGTGCCAGCAGCGTAGGGCCCGCAAGTGAAGCTTTCTTT.

This clone has a single count. The chain uses TRBV4-2 and TRBJ1-2, with no clear D. CDR1 is LGHNA, CDR2 YNFKEQ, per germline. This CDR3 contains 14 residues. The V gene lost 0 bases and the J gene lost 5 bases, with 10 bases spanning the gap. The DNA of the CDR3 is TGTGCCAGCAGCCAAGAGCGGGGAAGGTATGGCTACACCTTC. Translated: CASSQERGRYGYTF.

The chain employs TRBV3-1 (or the pseudogene TRBV3-2) and TRBJ1-2; D is ambiguous. Per germline, CDR1 LGHDT and CDR2 YNNKEL (reference sequence). The CDR3 has 15 amino acids. The ends were cut back, 0 bases at V and 3 bases at J, with 11 bases in the middle. CDR3 DNA sequence: TGTGCCAGCAGCCAAGAACTTCACAGCTACTATGGCTACACCTTC. Its protein is CASSQELHSYYGYTF.

V gene TRBV12-5 combines with J gene TRBJ2-5; 7 nucleotides line up with TRBD1. There are 14 residues in the CDR3. Germline values: CDR1 LGHNT, CDR2 FRNRAP. The junction had 6 bases not matched to a gene; V was cut back by 4 bases and J by 4 bases. CDR3 region: CASGSRQGTETQYF. The CDR3 DNA reads as TGTGCTAGTGGTTCCCGACAGGGAACAGAGACCCAGTACTTC.

The chain couples TRBV6-6 to TRBJ1-6; 7 positions match TRBD1. The CDR3 is made up of 15 amino acids. V dropped 7 bases and J dropped 8; count of bases not matched to a gene: 11. Germline values: CDR1 MNHNY, CDR2 SVGAGI (reference sequence). Written as DNA, the CDR3 is TGTGCCAGCACCTCGGGACAGAGCTCAGATTCACCCCTCCACTTT. It is translated as CASTSGQSSDSPLHF.

J is TRBJ2-2 and V is TRBV12-5, with 9 bases aligning to TRBD1. J was trimmed by 8 bases and V by 6 bases; bases with no gene match: 10. The CDR3 contains 15 residues. Germline lookup yields CDR1 LGHNT and CDR2 FRNRAP. DNA of the CDR3: TGTGCTAGTGGGCCGGGACAGGGTCAACGAGGGGAGCTGTTTTTT. This gives the protein CASGPGQGQRGELFF.

V and J are TRBV24-1 and TRBJ2-3; possibly TRBD1 for D (5 bases). This CDR3 has 14 amino acids. Per germline, CDR1 KGHDR and CDR2 SFDVKD. V gave up 4 bases and J gave up 4 bases, with 11 bases separating them. CDR3 in DNA: TGTGCCACCAGTGACACCGGACACTCAGATACGCAGTATTTT. Translation: CATSDTGHSDTQYF.

The V call is TRBV10-1, the J call TRBJ2-7, with D possibly TRBD2 on 6 matching bases. The length of the CDR3 is 14 residues. Per germline, CDR1 WNHNN and CDR2 SYGVQD (reference sequence). Between the trimmed V and J ends, which lost 3 bases and 1 base, there was a span of 10 bases. Here the CDR3 DNA reads TGCGCCAGCAGTGACAGCGGGCCGTCCTACGAGCAGTACTTC. Encoded protein: CASSDSGPSYEQYF.

The J gene is TRBJ2-6, the V gene TRBV18; D is perhaps TRBD1 (5 bases). The CDR3 is 18 amino acids. V gave up 2 bases and J gave up 2 bases, with 16 bases separating them. Germline V gives CDR1 KGHSH, CDR2 LQKENI. This CDR3 is CASSPWSSTVPGANVLTF. The CDR3 DNA reads TGTGCCAGCTCACCATGGTCTTCGACAGTTCCTGGGGCCAACGTCCTGACTTTC.

The chain recombines TRBV6-5 with TRBJ1-2; unclear D gene. The germline gives CDR1 MNHEY, CDR2 SVGAGI. There are 12 residues in the CDR3. Trimming removed 6 bases at V and 8 bases at J, with 13 bases between. CDR3 nucleotides: TGTGCCAGCAGAGGTCGGGGTGGCGGCTACACCTTC. Its translation: CASRGRGGGYTF.

Comments on this clone: Other DNA sequences in this specimen translate into the identical CDR3. The V call is TRBV18, the J call TRBJ1-2, with a weak D call TRBD1 (6 bases). Germline-derived CDR1 and CDR2 are KGHSH and LQKENI. Trimming took off 1 base at V and 3 bases at J, with 9 bases between the two ends. The CDR3 spans 14 residues. CDR3 protein: CASSPQGVDYGYTF. The CDR3 coding sequence is TGTGCCAGCTCACCACAGGGGGTGGACTATGGCTACACCTTC.

The chain uses TRBV11-3 and TRBJ2-1; TRBD2 matches 13 bases. CDR1 and CDR2 (germline): SGHNT, YENEEA. J was trimmed by 11 bases and V by 2 bases; bases with no gene match: 18. The CDR3 extends over 19 amino acids. The CDR3 sequence: CASSLRARLTRTSGSKQFF. For the CDR3, the DNA is TGTGCCAGCAGCTTAAGAGCTCGACTTACTAGGACTAGCGGGAGTAAGCAGTTCTTC.

This clone has just a few counts. V usage is TRBV6-5 and J usage is TRBJ2-5, with TRBD1 identical over 10 bases. This CDR3 comprises 16 residues. Trimming took 4 bases from V and 5 from J; bases not matched to a gene: 10. Germline CDR1 MNHEY, CDR2 SVGAGI. CDR3 bases: TGTGCCAGCAGTTTCGGGGGACAGGGGAGATACGAGACCCAGTACTTC. Translation gives CASSFGGQGRYETQYF.

This chain links TRBV6-1 with TRBJ1-2, with D perhaps TRBD1 (5 bases). CDR1 and CDR2 (germline): MNHNS, SASEGT. This CDR3 has 17 residues. V was pared by 4 bases and J by 2 bases, with 20 bases between. Here the CDR3 reads CASSGTARGPSNYGYTF. Here the CDR3 DNA reads TGTGCCAGCAGTGGCACCGCGCGGGGCCCCTCGAACTATGGCTACACCTTC.

The chain employs TRBV7-2 and TRBJ2-4; D perhaps matches TRBD2 (6 bases). Trimming took off 5 bases at V and 6 bases at J, with 11 bases between the two ends. Germline CDR1 and CDR2: SGHTA and FQGNSA. The CDR3 totals 13 residues. CDR3 sequence: CASSPTSRNIQYF. CDR3 nucleotides: TGTGCCAGCAGCCCGACTAGTAGAAACATTCAGTACTTC.

The V gene is TRBV11-3, the J gene TRBJ2-7; 11 bases agree with TRBD2. The CDR3 spans 15 residues. Looked up from germline, CDR1 is SGHNT and CDR2 is YENEEA. V shed 4 bases, J shed 1 base, and the junction held 3 bases outside the gene matches. Written as DNA, the CDR3 is TGTGCCAGCAGCTCGACTAGCGGGGTTTCCTACGAGCAGTACTTC. Protein: CASSSTSGVSYEQYF.

The rearrangement joins TRBV11-2 to TRBJ2-3; 12 positions agree with TRBD2. Germline CDR1 SGHAT, CDR2 FQNNGV. Trimming cost V 5 bases and J 3 bases; bases outside gene matches: 9. The CDR3 totals 17 residues. CDR3 nucleotides: TGTGCCAGCAGCCCTGGGGCTAGCGGGAGGGTAACAGATACGCAGTATTTT. It encodes CASSPGASGRVTDTQYF.